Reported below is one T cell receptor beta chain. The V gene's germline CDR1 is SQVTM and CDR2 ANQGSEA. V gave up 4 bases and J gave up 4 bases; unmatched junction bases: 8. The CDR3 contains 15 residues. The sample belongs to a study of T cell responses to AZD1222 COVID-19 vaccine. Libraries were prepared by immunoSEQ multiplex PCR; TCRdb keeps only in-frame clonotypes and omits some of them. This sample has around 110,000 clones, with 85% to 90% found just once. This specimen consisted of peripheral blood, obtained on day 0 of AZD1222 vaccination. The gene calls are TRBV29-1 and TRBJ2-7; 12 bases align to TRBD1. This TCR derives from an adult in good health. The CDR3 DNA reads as TGCAGCGTTGTAACAGGGACAGGGGGCTCATACGAGCAGTACTTC. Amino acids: CSVVTGTGGSYEQYF.